Here is one TCR beta chain with its context. Its antigen is not identified. Primers: 60 Vbeta forward and 13 Jbeta reverse. This table comes from immunoSEQ multiplex PCR, and its TCRdb copy is limited to in-frame clones, with some not included. The sample has about 110,000 clones, roughly 80% seen once. This record comes from a study of cytomegalovirus exposure and HLA in healthy donors. At the level of the study: Roughly 85 million unique TCRs from HLA-typed donors were held in an early release of data. General study points: Immune exposure information available was restricted to CMV serostatus. Further analysis was carried out later, and it showed several of the most significant clusters appearing linked to common viral pathogens.

Germline trimming cut 0 bases from V and 4 bases from J; bases unmatched to any gene: 0. This CDR3 has 14 residues. Germline values: CDR1 PRHDT, CDR2 FYEKMQ (reference sequence). V usage is TRBV13 and J usage is TRBJ2-4; 7 positions agree with TRBD1. Source material: PBMCs. This clonotype was obtained from a young man in good health and CMV-seropositive. The CDR3 bases are TGTGCCAGCAGCTTAGGGACAGGGAAAAACATTCAGTACTTC. This encodes CASSLGTGKNIQYF.